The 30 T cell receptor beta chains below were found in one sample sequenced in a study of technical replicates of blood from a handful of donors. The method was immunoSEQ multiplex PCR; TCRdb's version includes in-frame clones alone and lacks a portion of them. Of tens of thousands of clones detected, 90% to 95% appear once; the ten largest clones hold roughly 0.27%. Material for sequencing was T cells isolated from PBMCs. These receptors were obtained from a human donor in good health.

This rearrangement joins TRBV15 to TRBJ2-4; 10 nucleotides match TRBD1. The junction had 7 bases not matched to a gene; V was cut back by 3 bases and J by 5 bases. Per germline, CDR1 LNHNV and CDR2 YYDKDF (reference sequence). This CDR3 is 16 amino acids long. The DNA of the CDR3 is TGTGCCACCAGCAGGGACCGGGACAGGGGACAAAACATTCAGTACTTC. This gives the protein CATSRDRDRGQNIQYF.

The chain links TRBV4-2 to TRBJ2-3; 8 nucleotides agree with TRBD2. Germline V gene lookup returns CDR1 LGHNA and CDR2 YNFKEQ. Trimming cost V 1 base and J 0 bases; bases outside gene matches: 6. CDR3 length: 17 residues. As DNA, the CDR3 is TGTGCCAGCAGCCAAGCTACTAGCGGATATAGCACAGATACGCAGTATTTT. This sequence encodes CASSQATSGYSTDTQYF.

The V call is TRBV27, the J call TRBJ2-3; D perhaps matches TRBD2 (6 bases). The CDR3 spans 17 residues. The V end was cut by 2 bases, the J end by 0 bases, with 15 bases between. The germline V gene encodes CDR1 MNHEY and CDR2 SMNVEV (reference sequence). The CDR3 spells CASSLIGGFQSTDTQYF. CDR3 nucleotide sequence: TGTGCCAGCAGTTTAATCGGGGGATTTCAGAGCACAGATACGCAGTATTTT.

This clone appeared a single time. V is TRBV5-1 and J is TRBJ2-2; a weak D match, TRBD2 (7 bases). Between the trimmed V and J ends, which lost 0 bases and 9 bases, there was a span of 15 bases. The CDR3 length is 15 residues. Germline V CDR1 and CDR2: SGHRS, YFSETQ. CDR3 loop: CASSLVWAGARELFF. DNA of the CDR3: TGCGCCAGCAGCTTGGTTTGGGCGGGGGCGCGGGAGCTGTTTTTT.

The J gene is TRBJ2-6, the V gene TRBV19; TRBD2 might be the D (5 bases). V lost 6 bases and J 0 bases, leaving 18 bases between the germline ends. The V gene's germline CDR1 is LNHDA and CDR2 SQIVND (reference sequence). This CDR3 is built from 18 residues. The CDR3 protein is CASRPGGYPISGANVLTF. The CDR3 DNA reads TGTGCCAGTAGACCTGGCGGGTACCCTATCTCTGGGGCCAACGTCCTGACTTTC.

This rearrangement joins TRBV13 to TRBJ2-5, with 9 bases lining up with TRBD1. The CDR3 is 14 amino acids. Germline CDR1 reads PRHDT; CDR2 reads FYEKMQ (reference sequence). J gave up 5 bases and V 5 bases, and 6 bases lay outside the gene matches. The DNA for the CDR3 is TGTGCCAGCAGCGGGGACAGGGAGGGGGAGACCCAGTACTTC. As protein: CASSGDREGETQYF.

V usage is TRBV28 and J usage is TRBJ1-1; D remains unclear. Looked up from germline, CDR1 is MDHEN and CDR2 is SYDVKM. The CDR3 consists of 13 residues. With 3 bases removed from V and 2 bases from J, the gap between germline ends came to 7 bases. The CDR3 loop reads CASSFNRNTEAFF. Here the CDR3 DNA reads TGTGCCAGCAGTTTTAATAGAAACACTGAAGCTTTCTTT.

The CDR3 region is CASSQDRTPEETQYF. CDR3 sequence (DNA): TGCGCCAGCAGCCAAGATAGGACTCCGGAGGAGACCCAGTACTTC. The V gene is TRBV4-1, the J gene TRBJ2-5, with D possibly TRBD2 on 5 matching bases. This CDR3 spans 15 amino acids. The germline gives CDR1 MGHRA, CDR2 YSYEKL. V lost 0 bases, J lost 5 bases, and 13 bases lay in between.

CDR3 loop: CASSTSSGGLTDTQYF. The CDR3 DNA follows: TGTGCCAGCAGCACTTCTAGCGGGGGGTTGACAGATACGCAGTATTTT. The chain is built from TRBV9 and TRBJ2-3; TRBD2 aligns across 11 bases. This CDR3 contains 16 residues. Germline V gene data show CDR1 as SGDLS and CDR2 as YYNGEE. With 4 bases clipped from V and 3 bases from J, the junction kept 7 bases outside the gene matches.

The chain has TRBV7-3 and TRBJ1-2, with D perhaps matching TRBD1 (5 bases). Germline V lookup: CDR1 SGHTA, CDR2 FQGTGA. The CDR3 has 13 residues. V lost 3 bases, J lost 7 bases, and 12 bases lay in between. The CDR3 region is CASSLGGGSGYTF. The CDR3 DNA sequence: TGTGCCAGCAGCTTGGGGGGAGGTAGTGGCTACACCTTC.

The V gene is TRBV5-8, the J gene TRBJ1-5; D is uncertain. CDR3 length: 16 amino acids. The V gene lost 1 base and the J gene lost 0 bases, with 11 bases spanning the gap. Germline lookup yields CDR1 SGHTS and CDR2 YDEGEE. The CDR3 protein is CASSLPGRYSNQPQHF. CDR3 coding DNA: TGTGCCAGCAGCTTGCCAGGCAGGTATAGCAATCAGCCCCAGCATTTT.

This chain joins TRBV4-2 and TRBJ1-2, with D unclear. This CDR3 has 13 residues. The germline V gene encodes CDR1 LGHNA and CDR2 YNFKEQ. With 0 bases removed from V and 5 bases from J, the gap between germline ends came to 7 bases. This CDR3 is CASSQENRYGYTF. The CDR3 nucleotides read TGTGCCAGCAGCCAAGAAAACAGATATGGCTACACCTTC.

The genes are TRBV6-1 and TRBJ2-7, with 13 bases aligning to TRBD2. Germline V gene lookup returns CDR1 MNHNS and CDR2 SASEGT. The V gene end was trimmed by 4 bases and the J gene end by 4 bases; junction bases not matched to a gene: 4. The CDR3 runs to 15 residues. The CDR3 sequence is CASSAGLAGNYEQYF. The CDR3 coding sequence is TGTGCCAGCAGTGCGGGACTAGCGGGAAATTACGAGCAGTACTTC.

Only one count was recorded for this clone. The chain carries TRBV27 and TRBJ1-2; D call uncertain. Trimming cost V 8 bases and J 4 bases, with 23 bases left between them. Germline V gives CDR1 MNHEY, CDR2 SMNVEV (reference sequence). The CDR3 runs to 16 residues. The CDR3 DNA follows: TGTGCCAGCGGCCTCCTCGATGGAACGACTCTCTATGGCTACACCTTC. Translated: CASGLLDGTTLYGYTF.

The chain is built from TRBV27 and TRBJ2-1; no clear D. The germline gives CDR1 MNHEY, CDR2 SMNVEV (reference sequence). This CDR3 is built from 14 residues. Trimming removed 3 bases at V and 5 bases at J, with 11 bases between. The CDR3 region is CASSFYYQNNEQFF. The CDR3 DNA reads TGTGCCAGCAGTTTCTACTATCAGAACAATGAGCAGTTCTTC.

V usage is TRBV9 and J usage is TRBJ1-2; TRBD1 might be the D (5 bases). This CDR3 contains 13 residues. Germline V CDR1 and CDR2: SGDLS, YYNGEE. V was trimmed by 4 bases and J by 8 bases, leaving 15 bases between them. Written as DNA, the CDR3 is TGTGCCAGCAGCACGGGCGGGGGTACCGGCTACACCTTC. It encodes CASSTGGGTGYTF.

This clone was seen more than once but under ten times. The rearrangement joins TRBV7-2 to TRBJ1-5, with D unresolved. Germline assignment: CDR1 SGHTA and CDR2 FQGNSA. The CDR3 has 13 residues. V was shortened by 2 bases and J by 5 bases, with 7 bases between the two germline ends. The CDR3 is CASSLNSYQPQHF. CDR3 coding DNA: TGTGCCAGCAGCTTAAACAGCTATCAGCCCCAGCATTTT.

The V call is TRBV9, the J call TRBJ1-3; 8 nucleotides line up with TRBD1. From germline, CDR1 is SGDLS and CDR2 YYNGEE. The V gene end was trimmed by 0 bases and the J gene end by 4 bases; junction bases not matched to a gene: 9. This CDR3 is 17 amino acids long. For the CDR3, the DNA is TGTGCCAGCAGCGTAGCTCCCGGGACAGGAACGGGAAACACCATATATTTT. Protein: CASSVAPGTGTGNTIYF.

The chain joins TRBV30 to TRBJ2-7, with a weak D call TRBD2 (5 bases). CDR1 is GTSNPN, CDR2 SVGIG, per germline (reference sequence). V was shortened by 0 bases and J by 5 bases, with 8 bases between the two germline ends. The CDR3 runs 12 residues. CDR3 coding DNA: TGTGCCTGGAGTGTCGTCGGGGACGAGCAGTACTTC. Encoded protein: CAWSVVGDEQYF.

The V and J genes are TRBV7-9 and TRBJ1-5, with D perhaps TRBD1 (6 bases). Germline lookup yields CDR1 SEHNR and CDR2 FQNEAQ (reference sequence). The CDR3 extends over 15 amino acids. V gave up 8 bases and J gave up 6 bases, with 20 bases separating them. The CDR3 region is CASGDARGNFQPQHF. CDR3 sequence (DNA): TGTGCCAGCGGCGACGCCAGGGGAAACTTTCAGCCCCAGCATTTT. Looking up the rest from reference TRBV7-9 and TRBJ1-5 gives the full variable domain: DTGVSQNPRHKITKRGQNVTFRCDPISEHNRLYWYRQTLGQGPEFLTYFQNEAQLEKSRLLSDRFSAERPKGSFSTLEIQRTEQGDSAMYLCASGDARGNFQPQHFGDGTRLSIL.

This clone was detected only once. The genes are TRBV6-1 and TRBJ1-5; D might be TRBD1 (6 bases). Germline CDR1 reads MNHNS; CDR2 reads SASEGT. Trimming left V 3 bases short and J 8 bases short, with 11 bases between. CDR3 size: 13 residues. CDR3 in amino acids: CASSERGWEPQHF. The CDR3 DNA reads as TGTGCCAGCAGTGAGAGGGGGTGGGAGCCCCAGCATTTT.

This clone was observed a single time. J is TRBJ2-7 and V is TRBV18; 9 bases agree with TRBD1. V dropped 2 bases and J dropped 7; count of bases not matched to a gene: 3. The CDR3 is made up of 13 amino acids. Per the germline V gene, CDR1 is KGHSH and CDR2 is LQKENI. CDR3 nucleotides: TGTGCCAGCTCACCAGCGACAGGGGGGGAGCAGTACTTC. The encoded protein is CASSPATGGEQYF.

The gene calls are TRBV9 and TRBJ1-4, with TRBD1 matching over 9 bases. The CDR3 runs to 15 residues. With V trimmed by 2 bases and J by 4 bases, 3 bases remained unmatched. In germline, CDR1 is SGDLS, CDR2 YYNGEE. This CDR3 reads CASSVGTGSNEKLFF. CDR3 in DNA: TGTGCCAGCAGCGTCGGGACAGGGAGTAATGAAAAACTGTTTTTT.

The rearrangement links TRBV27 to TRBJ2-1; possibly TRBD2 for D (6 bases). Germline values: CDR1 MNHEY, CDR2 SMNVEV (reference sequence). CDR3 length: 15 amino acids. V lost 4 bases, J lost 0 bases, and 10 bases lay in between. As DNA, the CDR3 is TGTGCCAGCAGTTCTAGGACTACCTCCTACAATGAGCAGTTCTTC. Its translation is CASSSRTTSYNEQFF.

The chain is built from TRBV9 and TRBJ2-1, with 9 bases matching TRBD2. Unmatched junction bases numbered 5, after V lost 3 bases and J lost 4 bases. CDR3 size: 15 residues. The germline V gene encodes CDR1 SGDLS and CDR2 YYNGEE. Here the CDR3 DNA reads TGTGCCAGCAGCGGAGCGGGGGGTGCTTACAATGAGCAGTTCTTC. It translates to CASSGAGGAYNEQFF.

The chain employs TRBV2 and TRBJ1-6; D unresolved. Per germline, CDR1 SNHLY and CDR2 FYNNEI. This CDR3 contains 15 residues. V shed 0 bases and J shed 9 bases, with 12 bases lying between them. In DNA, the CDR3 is TGTGCCAGCAGTGAAGCGCTTCAGGCCCGTTCACCCCTCCACTTT. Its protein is CASSEALQARSPLHF. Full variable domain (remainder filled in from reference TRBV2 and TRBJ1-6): EPEVTQTPSHQVTQMGQEVILRCVPISNHLYFYWYRQILGQKVEFLVSFYNNEISEKSEIFDDQFSVERPDGSNFTLKIRSTKLEDSAMYFCASSEALQARSPLHFGNGTRLTVT.

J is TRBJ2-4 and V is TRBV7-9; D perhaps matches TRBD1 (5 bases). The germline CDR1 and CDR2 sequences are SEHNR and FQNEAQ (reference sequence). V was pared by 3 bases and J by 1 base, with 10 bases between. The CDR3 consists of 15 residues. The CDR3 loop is CASSLGRAAKNIQYF. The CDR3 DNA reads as TGTGCCAGCAGCTTGGGCAGGGCGGCCAAAAACATTCAGTACTTC.

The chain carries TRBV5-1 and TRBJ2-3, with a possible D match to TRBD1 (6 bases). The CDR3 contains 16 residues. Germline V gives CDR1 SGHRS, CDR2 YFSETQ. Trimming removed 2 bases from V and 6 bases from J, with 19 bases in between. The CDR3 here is CASSFFQGPGADTQYF. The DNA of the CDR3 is TGCGCCAGCAGCTTTTTCCAGGGTCCAGGGGCGGATACGCAGTATTTT. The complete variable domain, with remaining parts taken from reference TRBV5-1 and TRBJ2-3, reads KAGVTQTPRYLIKTRGQQVTLSCSPISGHRSVSWYQQTPGQGLQFLFEYFSETQRNKGNFPGRFSGRQFSNSRSEMNVSTLELGDSALYLCASSFFQGPGADTQYFGPGTRLTVL.

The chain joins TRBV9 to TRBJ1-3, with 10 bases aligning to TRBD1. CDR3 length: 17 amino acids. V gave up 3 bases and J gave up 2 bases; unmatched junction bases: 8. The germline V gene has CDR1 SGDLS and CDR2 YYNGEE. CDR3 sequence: CASSDPGQGKTGNTIYF. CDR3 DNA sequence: TGTGCCAGCAGCGACCCGGGACAGGGGAAGACTGGAAACACCATATATTTT.

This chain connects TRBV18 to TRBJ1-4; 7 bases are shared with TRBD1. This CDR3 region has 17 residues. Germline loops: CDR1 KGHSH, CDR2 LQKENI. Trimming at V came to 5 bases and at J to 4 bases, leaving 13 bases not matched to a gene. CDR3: CASSRGNTGTVNEKLFF. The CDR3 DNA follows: TGTGCCAGCTCAAGGGGAAATACCGGGACAGTTAATGAAAAACTGTTTTTT. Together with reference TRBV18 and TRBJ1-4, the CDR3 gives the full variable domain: NAGVMQNPRHLVRRRGQEARLRCSPMKGHSHVYWYRQLPEEGLKFMVYLQKENIIDESGMPKERFSAEFPKEGPSILRIQQVVRGDSAAYFCASSRGNTGTVNEKLFFGSGTQLSVL.